This T cell receptor beta chain was identified in a study of shared clonotypes between healthy human individuals. Study-level information: A few men and a couple of women, aged 18 to 49, were donors. Study conclusions and caveats: For sorted subsets, rarefaction showed incomplete sequencing despite large depth.

Remarks on this clone: As yet, its antigen is unknown.

With 5 bases clipped from V and 1 base from J, the junction kept 5 bases outside the gene matches. This CDR3 contains 17 residues. Germline V gene sequence: CDR1 SGHTA, CDR2 FQGNSA. Repertoires were generated with immunoSEQ multiplex PCR, while TCRdb's copy carries only in-frame clones and drops some. The table has some 2.3 million clones, approximately 93% seen once; the top ten hold 0.39%. The V and J genes are TRBV7-2 and TRBJ2-2, with 12 nucleotides matching TRBD2. The receptor was derived from a young man in good health. Some clones in this sample may be carry-over from other donors' samples. Sequencing was done on a sample of naive CD4+ T cells from PBMCs. Specified subset: CD45RA+ positively selected. The CDR3 reads CASSPRGLAGNTGELFF. As DNA, the CDR3 is TGTGCCAGCAGCCCCCGGGGACTAGCGGGGAACACCGGGGAGCTGTTTTTT. Full variable domain (outside the CDR3, taken from reference TRBV7-2 and TRBJ2-2): GAGVSQSPSNKVTEKGKDVELRCDPISGHTALYWYRQSLGQGLEFLIYFQGNSAPDKSGLPSDRFSAERTGGSVSTLTIQRTQQEDSAVYLCASSPRGLAGNTGELFFGEGSRLTVL.